The entry below describes one T cell receptor (beta chain). The table came from immunoSEQ multiplex PCR; TCRdb's copy has only in-frame clones and leaves some out. The data show about 82,000 clones, with 70% to 90% seen just once and approximately 3% held by the top ten. This sample was included in a study of glioma-infiltrating T cells after dendritic cell vaccination. Trimming took 3 bases from V and 1 from J, leaving 11 bases between them. Germline loops: CDR1 MGHRA, CDR2 YSYEKL. CDR3 length: 15 amino acids. The receptor's source is a human donor with glioblastoma. The chain uses TRBV4-1 and TRBJ2-3, with D tentatively TRBD2 (7 bases). The sample consisted of blood, taken before dendritic cell vaccination. The CDR3 loop reads CASSHAGARTDTQYF. In nucleotides, the CDR3 is TGCGCCAGCAGCCACGCGGGGGCACGCACAGATACGCAGTATTTT.